This T cell receptor (beta chain) was observed in a study of cytomegalovirus exposure and HLA in healthy donors. General study findings and limits: Later analysis showed TCR association rates varying by HLA locus, highest for DRB1 and lowest for HLA-C. Researchers counted around 150 TCR beta chains as cytomegalovirus-associated.

About this clone itself: Its antigen remains unknown.

Primers: 60 Vbeta forward and 13 Jbeta reverse. The method was immunoSEQ multiplex PCR; TCRdb's version includes in-frame clones alone and lacks a portion of them. The sample lists approximately 200,000 clones, roughly 83% occurring once. The ends lost 9 bases at V and 3 bases at J; junction bases unmatched: 10. In germline, CDR1 is MNHEY, CDR2 SMNVEV (reference sequence). This CDR3 spans 14 amino acids. This receptor was taken from a girl aged 10 to 17 in good health and CMV-seronegative. Sequences were obtained from PBMCs. The gene calls are TRBV27 and TRBJ1-2, with 7 bases that match TRBD1. As DNA, the CDR3 is TGTGCCAGTCAAAGACAGGGCGTTGACTATGGCTACACCTTC. Protein sequence: CASQRQGVDYGYTF.